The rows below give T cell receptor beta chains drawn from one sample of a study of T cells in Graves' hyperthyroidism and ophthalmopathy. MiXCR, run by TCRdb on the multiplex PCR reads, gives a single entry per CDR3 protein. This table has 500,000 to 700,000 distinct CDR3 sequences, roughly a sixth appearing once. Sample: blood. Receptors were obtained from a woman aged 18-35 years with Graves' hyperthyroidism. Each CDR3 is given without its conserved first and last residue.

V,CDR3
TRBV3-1,ASSQDGGLASHEQY
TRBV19,ASRTTGEDYGYT
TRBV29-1,SVALGSVSYNEQF
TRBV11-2,ASSLVGGDSYDQY
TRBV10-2,ASSESPPGGRH
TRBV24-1,ATSDSSDSGAYGYT
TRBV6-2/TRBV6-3,ASSPRDGSYNEQF
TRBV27,ASSLRGFGYT
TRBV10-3,AISDPQRGGLYNEQF
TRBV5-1,ASSVHRGGNTEAF
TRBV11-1,ASSADRGSYEQY
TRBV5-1,ASSFRTGSYELY